This passage covers 9 T cell receptor beta chains from one sample sequenced in a study of cytomegalovirus exposure and HLA in healthy donors. The PCR made use of 60 Vbeta and 13 Jbeta primers. Assay: immunoSEQ multiplex PCR; the TCRdb copy retains only in-frame clones and omits some. This table holds under 130,000 clones, over 70% found once. Specimen: PBMCs. These receptors all come from a woman aged 40 to 50 in good health and CMV-seropositive.

The J gene is TRBJ1-1, the V gene TRBV4-1; D is undetermined. Germline loops: CDR1 MGHRA, CDR2 YSYEKL. This CDR3 is 11 amino acids long. Between the trimmed V and J ends, which lost 4 bases and 6 bases, there was a span of 6 bases. The CDR3 sequence is CASSRASEAFF. DNA of the CDR3: TGCGCCAGCAGCCGGGCGTCTGAAGCTTTCTTT.

This clone was observed once. The J gene is TRBJ1-6, the V gene TRBV4-1, with D maybe TRBD1 (6 bases). The V and J ends lost 2 bases and 5 bases respectively, with 10 bases between them. Germline V gene sequence: CDR1 MGHRA, CDR2 YSYEKL. CDR3 length: 15 amino acids. The CDR3 DNA sequence: TGCGCCAGCAGCCAACTACAGGGAGATAATTCACCCCTCCACTTT. It translates to CASSQLQGDNSPLHF.

The chain joins TRBV6-1 to TRBJ1-5; TRBD1 matches at 7 bases. The CDR3 runs 16 residues. V shed 2 bases, J shed 7 bases, and the junction held 11 bases outside the gene matches. Germline V gene data show CDR1 as MNHNS and CDR2 as SASEGT. CDR3 protein: CASSERLGGGEQPQHF. For the CDR3, the DNA is TGTGCCAGCAGTGAACGGTTAGGGGGCGGCGAACAGCCCCAGCATTTT.

A remark on this clone: Germline is not matched at one junction end, which may reflect a read error. The gene calls are TRBV7-9 and TRBJ1-4; a weak D match, TRBD1 (5 bases). Germline lookup yields CDR1 SEHNR and CDR2 FQNEAQ (reference sequence). The CDR3 is 13 amino acids. DNA for the CDR3: TGTTCCAGCAGCTCCAGGGTTGGTGAAAAACTGTTTTTT. Translated, it gives CSSSSRVGEKLFF.

The genes are TRBV6-4 and TRBJ2-1; tentatively, D is TRBD2 (6 bases). Germline CDR1 MRHNA, CDR2 SNTAGT. The V end lost 2 bases, the J end lost 3 bases, and 11 bases lay between the germline ends. The CDR3 contains 15 residues. DNA of the CDR3: TGTGCCAGCAGTGACGCGGGACTCGGCTACAATGAGCAGTTCTTC. It translates to CASSDAGLGYNEQFF.

The chain combines TRBV28 with TRBJ2-5; D call uncertain. Germline V gene data show CDR1 as MDHEN and CDR2 as SYDVKM. The CDR3 has 11 amino acids. Trimming removed 7 bases at V and 3 bases at J, with 6 bases between. DNA for the CDR3: TGTGCCAGCATCCGTGAAGAGACCCAGTACTTC. Translated: CASIREETQYF.

The genes are TRBV27 and TRBJ2-5; D possibly corresponds to TRBD1 (6 bases). The end of the DNA is better explained by TRBJ2-7, so the J call may be wrong. CDR1 is MNHEY, CDR2 SMNVEV, per germline (reference sequence). CDR3 size: 16 residues. CDR3 DNA: TGTGCCAGCAGTCCCTCGCAGGGGACCCGAGTATACGAGCAGTACTTC. It encodes CASSPSQGTRVYEQYF.

This clone was seen just once. This sequence joins TRBV5-1 and TRBJ2-1, with TRBD2 matching 7 bases. The ends lost 0 bases at V and 8 bases at J; junction bases unmatched: 11. Germline values: CDR1 SGHRS, CDR2 YFSETQ. The CDR3 length is 16 residues. The CDR3 coding sequence is TGCGCCAGCAGCTTGGGACTAGCTATTTGGGTGGATGAGCAGTTCTTC. Encoded protein: CASSLGLAIWVDEQFF.

The chain couples TRBV30 to TRBJ2-3; unclear D gene. The germline V gene has CDR1 GTSNPN and CDR2 SVGIG (reference sequence). This CDR3 spans 15 amino acids. Trimming shortened V by 1 base and J by 2 bases, and 13 bases separated the two germline ends. This CDR3 is CAWSAVLNSTDTQYF. CDR3 nucleotide sequence: TGTGCCTGGAGTGCTGTGCTAAATTCCACAGATACGCAGTATTTT.